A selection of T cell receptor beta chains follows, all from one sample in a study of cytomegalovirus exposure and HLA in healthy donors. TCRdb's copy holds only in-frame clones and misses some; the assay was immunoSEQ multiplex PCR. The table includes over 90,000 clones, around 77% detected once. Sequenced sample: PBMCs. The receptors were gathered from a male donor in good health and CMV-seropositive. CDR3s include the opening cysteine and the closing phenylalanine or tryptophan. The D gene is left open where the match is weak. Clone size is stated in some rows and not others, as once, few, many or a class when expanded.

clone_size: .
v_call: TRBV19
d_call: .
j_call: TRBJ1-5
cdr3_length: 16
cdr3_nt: TGTGCCAGTAGTTCGGGGGGAAGCAGGAGCAATCAGCCCCAGCATTTT
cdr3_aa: CASSSGGSRSNQPQHF

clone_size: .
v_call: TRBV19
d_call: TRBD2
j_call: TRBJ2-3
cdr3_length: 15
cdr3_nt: TGTGCCAGTAGTATGACTAGCGGGAGGAAAGATACGCAGTATTTT
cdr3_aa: CASSMTSGRKDTQYF

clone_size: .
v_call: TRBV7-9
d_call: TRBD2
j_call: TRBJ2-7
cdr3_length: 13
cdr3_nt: TGTGCCAGCAGCTCACGACTAGCGGGTGAGCAGTACTTC
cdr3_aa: CASSSRLAGEQYF

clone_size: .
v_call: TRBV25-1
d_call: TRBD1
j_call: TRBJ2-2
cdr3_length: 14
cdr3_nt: TGTGCCAGCAGTACCACAGGGGGCGCGGGGGAGCTGTTTTTT
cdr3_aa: CASSTTGGAGELFF

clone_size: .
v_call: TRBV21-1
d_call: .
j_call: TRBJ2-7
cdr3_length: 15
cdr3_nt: TGTGCCAGCAGCATATCTCTAGCGGGATCCTACGAGCAGTACTTC
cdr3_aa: CASSISLAGSYEQYF

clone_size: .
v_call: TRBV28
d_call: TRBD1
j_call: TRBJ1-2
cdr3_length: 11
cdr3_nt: TGTGCTACAGGGGTAGGCTATGGCTACACCTTC
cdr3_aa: CATGVGYGYTF

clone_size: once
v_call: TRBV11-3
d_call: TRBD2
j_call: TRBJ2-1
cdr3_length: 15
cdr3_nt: TGTGCCAGCAGCTATAGCGGGGTAGATTACAATGAGCAGTTCTTC
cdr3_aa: CASSYSGVDYNEQFF

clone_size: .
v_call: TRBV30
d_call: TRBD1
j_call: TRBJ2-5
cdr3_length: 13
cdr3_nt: TGTGCCTGGAGCAGACAGGGGGCCGAGACCCAGTACTTC
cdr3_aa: CAWSRQGAETQYF

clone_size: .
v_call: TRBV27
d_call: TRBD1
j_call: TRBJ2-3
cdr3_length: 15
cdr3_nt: TGTGCCAGCAGTTTAATTGGACAGGGTCTTGATACGCAGTATTTT
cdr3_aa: CASSLIGQGLDTQYF

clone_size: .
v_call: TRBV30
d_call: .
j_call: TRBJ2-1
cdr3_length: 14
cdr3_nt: TGTGCCTCCAACGAGGGTAGCGGAGCCCAGCGGCAGTTCTTC
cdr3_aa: CASNEGSGAQRQFF

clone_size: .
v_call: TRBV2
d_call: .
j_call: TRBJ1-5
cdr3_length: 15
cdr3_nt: TGTGCCAGCAGTGAAGGGGGAGGTGTGCGGCAGCCCCAGCATTTT
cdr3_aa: CASSEGGGVRQPQHF

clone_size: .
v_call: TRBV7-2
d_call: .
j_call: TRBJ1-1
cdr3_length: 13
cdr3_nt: TGTGCCAGCAGCTTAGCCTTACAAACTGAAGCTTTCTTT
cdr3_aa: CASSLALQTEAFF

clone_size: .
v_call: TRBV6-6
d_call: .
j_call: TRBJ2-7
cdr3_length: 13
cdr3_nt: TGTGCCTATACGGAACCGGGAAGCCACGAGCAGTACTTC
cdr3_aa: CAYTEPGSHEQYF

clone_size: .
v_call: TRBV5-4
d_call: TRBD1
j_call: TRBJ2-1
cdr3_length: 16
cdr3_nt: TGTGCCAGCAGCGCACAGGGGGCTCGTTCTTACAATGAGCAGTTCTTC
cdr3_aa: CASSAQGARSYNEQFF

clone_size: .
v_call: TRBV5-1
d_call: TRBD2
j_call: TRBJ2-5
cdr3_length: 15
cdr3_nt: TGCGCCAGCAGCTCCGGGACTAGCGGGAGTAAGCGGCGGGACTTC
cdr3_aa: CASSSGTSGSKRRDF

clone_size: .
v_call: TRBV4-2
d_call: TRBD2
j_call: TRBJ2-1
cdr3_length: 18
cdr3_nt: TGTGCCAGCAGCCAAGACGCAGGGGTAGCGGGAGAGAACAATGAGCAGTTCTTC
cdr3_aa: CASSQDAGVAGENNEQFF

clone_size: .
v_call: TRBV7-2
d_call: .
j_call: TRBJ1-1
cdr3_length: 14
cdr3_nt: TGTGCCAGCAGCTTATCAGGCGGGGGCACTGAAGCTTTCTTT
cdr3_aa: CASSLSGGGTEAFF

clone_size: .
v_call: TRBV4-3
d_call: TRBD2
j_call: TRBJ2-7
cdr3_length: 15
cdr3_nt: TGCGCCAGCAGCCAAGAAACAGGCGGAGCGGGAGAGCAGTACTTC
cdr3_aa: CASSQETGGAGEQYF

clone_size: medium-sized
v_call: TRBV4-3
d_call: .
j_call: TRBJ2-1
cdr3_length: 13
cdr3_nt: TGCGCCAGCAGCCAAGGACAGCGCTCTGAGCAGTTCTTC
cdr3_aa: CASSQGQRSEQFF

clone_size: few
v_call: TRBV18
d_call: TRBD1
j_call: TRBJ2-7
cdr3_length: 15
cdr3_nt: TGTGCCAGCTCATCACGCCGGACAGGGGGGAACGAGCAGTACTTC
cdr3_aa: CASSSRRTGGNEQYF

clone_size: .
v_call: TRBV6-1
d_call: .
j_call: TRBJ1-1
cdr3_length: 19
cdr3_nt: TGTGCCAGCAGTGAAGCGGTCGAGGGGGGGGTAGCTGTGGGCACTGAAGCTTTCTTT
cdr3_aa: CASSEAVEGGVAVGTEAFF

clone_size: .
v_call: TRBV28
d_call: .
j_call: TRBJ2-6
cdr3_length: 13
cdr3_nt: TGTGCCAGCAGTTTCTCTGGGGCCAACGGCCTGACTTTC
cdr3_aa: CASSFSGANGLTF

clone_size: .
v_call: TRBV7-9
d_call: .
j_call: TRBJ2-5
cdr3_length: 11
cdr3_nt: TGTGCCAGCAGCATAAAAGAGACCCAGTACTTC
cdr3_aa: CASSIKETQYF

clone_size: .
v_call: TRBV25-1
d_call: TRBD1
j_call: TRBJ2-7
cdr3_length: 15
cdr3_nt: TGTGCCAGCAGTGAAGGACAGGCGACTTTCTACGAGCAGTACTTC
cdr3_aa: CASSEGQATFYEQYF

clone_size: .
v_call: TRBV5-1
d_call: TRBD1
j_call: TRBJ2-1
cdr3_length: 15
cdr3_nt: TGCGCCAGCAGCGGGGGACAGGGAGTCTACAATGAGCAGTTCTTC
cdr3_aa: CASSGGQGVYNEQFF

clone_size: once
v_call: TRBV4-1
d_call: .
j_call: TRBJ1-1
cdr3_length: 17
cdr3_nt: TGCGCCAGCAGCCAAGACTTAAGGAGATTAATGAACACTGAAGCTTTCTTT
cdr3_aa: CASSQDLRRLMNTEAFF

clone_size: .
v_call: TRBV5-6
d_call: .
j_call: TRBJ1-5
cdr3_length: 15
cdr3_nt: TGTGCCAGCAGCCAAAGAAGCAGGGAACCTCAGCCCCAGCATTTT
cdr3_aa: CASSQRSREPQPQHF

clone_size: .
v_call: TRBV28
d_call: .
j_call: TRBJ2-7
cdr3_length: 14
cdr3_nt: TGTGCCAGCAGTTTTGGACAGTTAACCTACGAGCAGTACTTC
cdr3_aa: CASSFGQLTYEQYF

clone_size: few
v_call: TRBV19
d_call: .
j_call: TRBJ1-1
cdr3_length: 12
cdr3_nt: TGTGCCAGTAGTATGCTTCGACAGGAAGCTTTCTTT
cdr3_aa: CASSMLRQEAFF

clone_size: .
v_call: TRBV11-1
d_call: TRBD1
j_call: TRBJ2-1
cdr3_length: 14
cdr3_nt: TGTGCCAGCAGCCCAGACAGGGTCAACAATGAGCAGTTCTTC
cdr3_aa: CASSPDRVNNEQFF

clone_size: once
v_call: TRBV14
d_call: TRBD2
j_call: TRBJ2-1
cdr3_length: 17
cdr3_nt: TGTGCCAGCAGCCCTGGGGGGGGCGGGAGGTTCTACAATGAGCAGTTCTTC
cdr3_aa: CASSPGGGGRFYNEQFF

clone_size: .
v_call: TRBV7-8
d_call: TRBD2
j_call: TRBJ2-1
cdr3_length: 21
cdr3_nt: TGTGCCAGCAGCCTCGGGACTAGCGGGCATATCTTCAGAAGCTCCTACAATGAGCAGTTCTTC
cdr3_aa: CASSLGTSGHIFRSSYNEQFF

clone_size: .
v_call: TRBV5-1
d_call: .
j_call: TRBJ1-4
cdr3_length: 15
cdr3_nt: TGCGCCAGCAGCTTGGACGGACAGCCTAATGAAAAACTGTTTTTT
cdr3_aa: CASSLDGQPNEKLFF

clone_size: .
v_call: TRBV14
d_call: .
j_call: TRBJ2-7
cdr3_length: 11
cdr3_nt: TGTGCCAGCAGCCAAGGTAGTTGGCAGTACTTC
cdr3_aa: CASSQGSWQYF

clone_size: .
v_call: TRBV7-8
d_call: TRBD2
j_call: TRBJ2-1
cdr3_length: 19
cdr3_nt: TGTGCCAGCAGCCAACGGCCGGAATCGGGGGGGAGCTCCTACAATGAGCAGTTCTTC
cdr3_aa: CASSQRPESGGSSYNEQFF

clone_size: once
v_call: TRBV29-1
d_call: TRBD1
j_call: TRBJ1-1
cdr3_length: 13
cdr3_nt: TGCAGCGTTGATGGCTGGGACAGGGCTGAAGCTTTCTTT
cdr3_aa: CSVDGWDRAEAFF

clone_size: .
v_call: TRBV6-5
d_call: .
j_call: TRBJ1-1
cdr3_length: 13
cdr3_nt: TGTGCCACCCGTCGTGGCAGGTATTCTGAAGCTTTCTTT
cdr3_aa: CATRRGRYSEAFF

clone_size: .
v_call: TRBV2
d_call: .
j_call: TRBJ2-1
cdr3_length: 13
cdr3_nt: TGTGCCAGCAGTGGTTTATCCTACAATGAGCAGTTCTTC
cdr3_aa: CASSGLSYNEQFF

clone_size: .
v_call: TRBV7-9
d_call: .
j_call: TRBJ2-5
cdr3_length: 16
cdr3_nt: TGTGCCAGCAGCTTAGCGGCAGGGCCCTGGGTGAGGACCCAGTACTTC
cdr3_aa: CASSLAAGPWVRTQYF

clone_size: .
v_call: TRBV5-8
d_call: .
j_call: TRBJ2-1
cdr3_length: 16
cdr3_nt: TGTGCCAGCACCCCCAGGTTGGGGGGAACCTACAATGAGCAGTTCTTC
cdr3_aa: CASTPRLGGTYNEQFF